One sample yielded the 20 T cell receptor beta chains listed below, sequenced in a study of blood T cell repertoires in COVID-19. Produced via immunoSEQ multiplex PCR; TCRdb's table is partial and in-frame only. The table includes around 250,000 clones, around 88% detected once. Sequenced: PBMCs or T cells enriched from blood (not recorded which). The receptors were sampled from a woman in her forties or fifties who had recovered from COVID-19.

The CDR3 region has the DNA TGTGCCAGCCGGGGGATCTCCTACGAGCAGTACTTC. Amino acids: CASRGISYEQYF. This rearrangement joins TRBV6-5 to TRBJ2-7, with D perhaps matching TRBD2 (6 bases). Germline CDR1 reads MNHEY; CDR2 reads SVGAGI. The CDR3 has 12 residues. V lost 8 bases, J lost 0 bases, and 8 bases lay in between.

The chain is built from TRBV13 and TRBJ2-7, with 7 bases that match TRBD2. The germline gives CDR1 PRHDT, CDR2 FYEKMQ (reference sequence). V lost 3 bases, J lost 6 bases, and 11 bases stayed unmatched. The CDR3 contains 15 residues. CDR3 amino acids: CASSLGTTSNSEQYF. For the CDR3, the DNA is TGTGCCAGCAGCTTGGGGACTACCTCGAATTCCGAGCAGTACTTC.

The genes are TRBV21-1 and TRBJ2-4; the table's D gene call, TRBD2, was not cross checked with the DNA. TRBV21-1 is termed a pseudogene. CDR3 size: 19 residues. The CDR3 protein is CASSPLPEEGGDAKNIQYF. The CDR3 DNA reads TGTGCCAGCAGCCCTCTGCCGGAGGAGGGTGGGGACGCCAAAAACATTCAGTACTTC.

The V gene is TRBV3-1 (or the pseudogene TRBV3-2), the J gene TRBJ1-2; 8 bases are a match to TRBD1. Germline V lookup: CDR1 LGHDT, CDR2 YNNKEL (reference sequence). The CDR3 runs 14 residues. With 3 bases clipped from V and 6 bases from J, the junction kept 6 bases outside the gene matches. The CDR3 here is CASSHAPGGNGYTF. CDR3 sequence (DNA): TGTGCCAGCAGCCACGCCCCAGGGGGCAATGGCTACACCTTC.

This clone was detected only a few times. This chain's CDR3 is CASSRSPGLGSHLGTQYF. For the CDR3, the DNA is TGTGCCAGCAGTCGTTCCCCGGGACTAGGGTCCCACCTTGGTACGCAGTATTTT. The rearrangement uses TRBV28 and TRBJ2-3, with 8 bases fitting TRBD2. CDR1 and CDR2 from the germline V gene are MDHEN and SYDVKM. The CDR3 runs to 18 residues. After removal of 5 bases from V and 8 bases from J, the junction contained 21 bases not matched to a gene.

To note about this clone: Other DNA sequences in the same sample also yield this CDR3. CDR3 residues: CASSLAREETQYF. CDR3 DNA: TGCGCCAGCAGCTTGGCGCGGGAAGAGACCCAGTACTTC. The chain links TRBV5-1 to TRBJ2-5; weak D call: TRBD2 (5 bases). This CDR3 comprises 13 residues. Trimming removed 0 bases from V and 3 bases from J, with 6 bases in between. Germline V gene lookup returns CDR1 SGHRS and CDR2 YFSETQ.

This chain joins TRBV7-2 and TRBJ1-2; 8 positions match TRBD1. The germline V gene has CDR1 SGHTA and CDR2 FQGNSA. The CDR3 has 16 residues. The J segment lost 2 bases and the V segment lost 5 bases, leaving 10 bases of the junction unmatched. CDR3 DNA sequence: TGTGCCAGCAGCCCGGGTGGCGCAGGGGGCAACTATGGCTACACCTTC. Translating it yields CASSPGGAGGNYGYTF.

V is TRBV7-2 and J is TRBJ1-2; D is perhaps TRBD1 (5 bases). This CDR3 region has 14 residues. Germline loops: CDR1 SGHTA, CDR2 FQGNSA. Trimming left V 5 bases short and J 3 bases short, with 13 bases between. For the CDR3, the DNA is TGTGCCAGCAGCCCCGGGGGATGGGACTATGGCTACACCTTC. This codes for CASSPGGWDYGYTF. Full variable domain (outside the CDR3, taken from reference TRBV7-2 and TRBJ1-2): GAGVSQSPSNKVTEKGKDVELRCDPISGHTALYWYRQSLGQGLEFLIYFQGNSAPDKSGLPSDRFSAERTGGSVSTLTIQRTQQEDSAVYLCASSPGGWDYGYTFGSGTRLTVV.

The chain has TRBV18 and TRBJ2-5, with D perhaps matching TRBD2 (6 bases). Trimming stripped 2 bases from V and 2 bases from J, with 15 bases between. The CDR3 spans 16 residues. CDR1 and CDR2 (germline): KGHSH, LQKENI. The CDR3 DNA is TGTGCCAGCTCACCAAAAGTAGCGGCGTCACAAGAGACCCAGTACTTC. It yields the protein CASSPKVAASQETQYF.

This rearrangement joins TRBV12-5 to TRBJ1-3, with D perhaps matching TRBD1 (6 bases). Germline V gene data show CDR1 as LGHNT and CDR2 as FRNRAP. The V end was cut by 2 bases, the J end by 2 bases, with 7 bases between. This CDR3 has 14 amino acids. For the CDR3, the DNA is TGTGCTAGTGGTTTGAGGGGGACTGGAAACACCATATATTTT. Translation: CASGLRGTGNTIYF.

J is TRBJ2-7 and V is TRBV10-3, with 7 bases matching TRBD2. V was pared by 2 bases and J by 0 bases, with 7 bases of the junction left unmatched. The CDR3 covers 16 residues. From germline, CDR1 is ENHRY and CDR2 SYGVKD. CDR3 residues: CAISEEPSGYSYEQYF. CDR3 DNA: TGTGCCATCAGTGAGGAACCTAGCGGTTACTCCTACGAGCAGTACTTC.

The genes are TRBV19 and TRBJ2-1; 11 positions match TRBD1. This CDR3 comprises 15 residues. Germline V gene data show CDR1 as LNHDA and CDR2 as SQIVND (reference sequence). V shed 5 bases, J shed 5 bases, and the junction held 5 bases outside the gene matches. The CDR3 DNA reads as TGTGCCAGTAGTGACCGGGACAGGGGGGACAATGAGCAGTTCTTC. Amino acid sequence: CASSDRDRGDNEQFF. The full variable domain, rest sourced from reference TRBV19 and TRBJ2-1, is DGGITQSPKYLFRKEGQNVTLSCEQNLNHDAMYWYRQDPGQGLRLIYYSQIVNDFQKGDIAEGYSVSREKKESFPLTVTSAQKNPTAFYLCASSDRDRGDNEQFFGPGTRLTVL.

This CDR3 is CASSYRGTNTGELFF. CDR3 bases: TGTGCCAGCAGCTACCGCGGGACTAACACCGGGGAGCTGTTTTTT. This chain connects TRBV7-6 to TRBJ2-2, with D maybe TRBD2 (6 bases). This CDR3 comprises 15 residues. Deletions cut 4 bases from V and 2 bases from J, with 11 bases between. Germline CDR1 reads SGHVS; CDR2 reads FNYEAQ.

The chain uses TRBV24-1 and TRBJ2-5; D possibly corresponds to TRBD2 (6 bases). Trimming pared 7 bases from V and 3 bases from J, leaving 11 bases between. CDR1 and CDR2 (germline): KGHDR, SFDVKD. This CDR3 is 13 amino acids long. The CDR3, as DNA: TGTGCCACCAGCCTGGGGACTGAAGAGACCCAGTACTTC. Amino acids: CATSLGTEETQYF.

The V gene is TRBV7-8, the J gene TRBJ2-2, with 10 bases lining up with TRBD1. The CDR3 loop spans 16 amino acids. Germline CDR1 SGHVS, CDR2 FQNEAQ. The J segment lost 7 bases and the V segment lost 5 bases, leaving 10 bases of the junction unmatched. The CDR3 bases are TGTGCCAGCAGCCCCCGGGACAGGGGCGTTGGCGGGGAGCTGTTTTTT. It encodes CASSPRDRGVGGELFF.

This chain joins TRBV7-9 and TRBJ1-1, with TRBD1 identical over 8 bases. V was clipped by 4 bases and J by 5 bases; unmatched bases: 12. CDR1 is SEHNR and CDR2 is FQNEAQ in the germline V gene (reference sequence). The CDR3 is made up of 16 amino acids. CDR3 protein: CASSYPIRDRGTEAFF. CDR3 sequence (DNA): TGTGCCAGCAGCTACCCGATCCGAGACAGGGGAACTGAAGCTTTCTTT.

The chain combines TRBV7-2 with TRBJ2-1, with 9 nucleotides matching TRBD1. V dropped 5 bases and J dropped 3; count of bases not matched to a gene: 5. This CDR3 contains 15 residues. Germline assignment: CDR1 SGHTA and CDR2 FQGNSA. The CDR3 DNA reads as TGTGCCAGCAGCCAACAGGGGGCGATCTACAATGAGCAGTTCTTC. Its protein is CASSQQGAIYNEQFF.

V usage is TRBV11-2 and J usage is TRBJ1-2, with 8 bases identical to TRBD1. With 0 bases clipped from V and 7 bases from J, the junction kept 7 bases outside the gene matches. CDR3 length: 15 amino acids. From germline, CDR1 is SGHAT and CDR2 FQNNGV. This chain's CDR3 is CASSLELQGAGGYTF. DNA of the CDR3: TGTGCCAGCAGCTTAGAATTGCAGGGGGCCGGTGGCTACACCTTC. Full variable domain (rest looked up from reference TRBV11-2 and TRBJ1-2): EAGVAQSPRYKIIEKRQSVAFWCNPISGHATLYWYQQILGQGPKLLIQFQNNGVVDDSQLPKDRFSAERLKGVDSTLKIQPAKLEDSAVYLCASSLELQGAGGYTFGSGTRLTVV.

The chain's CDR3 is CASSATGAGNTIYF. DNA of the CDR3: TGTGCCAGCAGCGCGACAGGGGCTGGAAACACCATATATTTT. The chain has TRBV13 and TRBJ1-3, with 8 bases matching TRBD1. The CDR3 length is 14 residues. Germline loops: CDR1 PRHDT, CDR2 FYEKMQ (reference sequence). Trimming removed 5 bases from V and 2 bases from J; junction bases left unmatched: 2.

The chain carries TRBV30 and TRBJ2-5, with D perhaps matching TRBD2 (5 bases). With 0 bases removed from V and 0 bases from J, the gap between germline ends came to 8 bases. CDR1 is GTSNPN, CDR2 SVGIG, per germline (reference sequence). The CDR3 totals 14 residues. This CDR3 is CAWSVRGNQETQYF. Here the CDR3 DNA reads TGTGCCTGGAGTGTACGAGGGAACCAAGAGACCCAGTACTTC.